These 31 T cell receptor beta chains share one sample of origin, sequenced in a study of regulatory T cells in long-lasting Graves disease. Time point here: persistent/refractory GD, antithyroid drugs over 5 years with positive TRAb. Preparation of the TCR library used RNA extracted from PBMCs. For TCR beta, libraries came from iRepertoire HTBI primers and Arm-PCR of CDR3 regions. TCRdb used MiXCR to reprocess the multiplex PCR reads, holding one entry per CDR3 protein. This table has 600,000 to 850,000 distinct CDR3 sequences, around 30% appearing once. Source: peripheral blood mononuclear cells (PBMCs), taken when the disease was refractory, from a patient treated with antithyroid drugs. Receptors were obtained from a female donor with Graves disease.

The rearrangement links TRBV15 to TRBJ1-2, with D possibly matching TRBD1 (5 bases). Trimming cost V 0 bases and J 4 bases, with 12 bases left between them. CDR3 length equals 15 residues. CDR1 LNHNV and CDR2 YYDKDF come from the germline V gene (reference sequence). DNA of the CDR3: TGTGCCACCAGCAGAGATTATACGGGGGTCTATGGCTACACCTTC. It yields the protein CATSRDYTGVYGYTF.

The CDR3 protein is CATSRSTANYGYTF. In DNA form, the CDR3 reads TGTGCCACCAGTCGAAGCACAGCCAACTATGGCTACACCTTC. This rearrangement joins TRBV24-1 to TRBJ1-2, with unresolved D. V lost 6 bases and J 2 bases, leaving 12 bases between the germline ends. CDR3 length: 14 amino acids. Germline V lookup: CDR1 KGHDR, CDR2 SFDVKD.

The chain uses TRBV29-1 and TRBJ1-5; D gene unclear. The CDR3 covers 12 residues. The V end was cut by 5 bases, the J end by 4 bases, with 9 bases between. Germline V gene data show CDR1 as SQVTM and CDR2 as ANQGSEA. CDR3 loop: CSVLGKNQPQHF. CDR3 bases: TGCAGCGTTCTGGGAAAAAATCAGCCCCAGCATTTT.

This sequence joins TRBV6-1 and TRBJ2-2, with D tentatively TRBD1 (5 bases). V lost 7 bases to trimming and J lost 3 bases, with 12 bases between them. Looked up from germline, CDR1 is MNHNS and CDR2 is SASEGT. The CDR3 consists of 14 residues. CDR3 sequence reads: CASKRDRDTGELFF. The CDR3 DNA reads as TGTGCCAGCAAAAGAGACAGAGACACCGGGGAGCTGTTTTTT.

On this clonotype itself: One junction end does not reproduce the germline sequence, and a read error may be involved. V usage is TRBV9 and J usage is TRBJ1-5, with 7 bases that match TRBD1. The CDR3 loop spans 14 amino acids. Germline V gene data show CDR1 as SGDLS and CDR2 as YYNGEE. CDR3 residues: CASSAGQANEPQHF. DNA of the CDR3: TGTGCCAGCAGCGCCGGACAGGCCAATGAGCCCCAGCATTTT.

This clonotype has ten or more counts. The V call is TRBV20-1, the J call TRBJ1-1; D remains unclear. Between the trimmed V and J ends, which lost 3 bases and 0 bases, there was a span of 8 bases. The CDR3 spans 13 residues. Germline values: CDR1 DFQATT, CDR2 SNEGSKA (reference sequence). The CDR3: CSASWTLNTEAFF. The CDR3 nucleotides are TGCAGTGCTAGCTGGACTTTGAACACTGAAGCTTTCTTT.

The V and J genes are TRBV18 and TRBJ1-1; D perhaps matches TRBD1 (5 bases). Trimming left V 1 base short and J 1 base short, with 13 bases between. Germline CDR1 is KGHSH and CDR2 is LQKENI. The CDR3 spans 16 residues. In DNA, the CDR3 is TGTGCCAGCTCACCACGACGAGGGGTCGGGAACACTGAAGCTTTCTTT. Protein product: CASSPRRGVGNTEAFF.

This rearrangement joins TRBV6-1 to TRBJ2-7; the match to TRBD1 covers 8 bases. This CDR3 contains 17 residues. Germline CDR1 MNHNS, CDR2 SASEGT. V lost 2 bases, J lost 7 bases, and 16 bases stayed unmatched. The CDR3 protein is CASSEFGYRGNEREQYF. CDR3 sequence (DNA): TGTGCCAGCAGTGAATTTGGGTACAGGGGGAACGAACGAGAGCAGTACTTC.

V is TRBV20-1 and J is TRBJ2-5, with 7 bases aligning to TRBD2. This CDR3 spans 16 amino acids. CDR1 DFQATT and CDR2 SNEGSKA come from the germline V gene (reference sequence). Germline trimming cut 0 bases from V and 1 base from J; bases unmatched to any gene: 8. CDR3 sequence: CSARDPWGGAQETQYF. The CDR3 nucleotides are TGCAGTGCTAGAGATCCTTGGGGGGGAGCCCAAGAGACCCAGTACTTC.

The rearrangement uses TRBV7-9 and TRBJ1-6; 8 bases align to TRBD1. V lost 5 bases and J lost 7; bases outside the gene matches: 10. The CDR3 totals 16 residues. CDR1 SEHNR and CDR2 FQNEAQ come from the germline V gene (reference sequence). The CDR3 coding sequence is TGTGCCAGCAGCCCCAGGACAGGGCCCCAAAATTCACCCCTCCACTTT. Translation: CASSPRTGPQNSPLHF.

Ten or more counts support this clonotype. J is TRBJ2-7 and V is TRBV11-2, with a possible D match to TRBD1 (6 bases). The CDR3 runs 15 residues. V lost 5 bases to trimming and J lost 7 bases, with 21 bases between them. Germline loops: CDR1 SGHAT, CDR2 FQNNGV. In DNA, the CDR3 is TGTGCCAGCAGCGTCAGGGGTCCCGATACTCGAGAGCAGTACTTC. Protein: CASSVRGPDTREQYF.

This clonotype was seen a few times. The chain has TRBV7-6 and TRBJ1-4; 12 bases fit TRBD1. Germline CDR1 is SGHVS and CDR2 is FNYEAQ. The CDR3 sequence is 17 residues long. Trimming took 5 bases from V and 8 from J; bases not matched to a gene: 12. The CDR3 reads CASSGTGQGAYGEKLFF. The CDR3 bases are TGTGCCAGCAGCGGGACGGGACAGGGGGCCTACGGCGAAAAACTGTTTTTT.

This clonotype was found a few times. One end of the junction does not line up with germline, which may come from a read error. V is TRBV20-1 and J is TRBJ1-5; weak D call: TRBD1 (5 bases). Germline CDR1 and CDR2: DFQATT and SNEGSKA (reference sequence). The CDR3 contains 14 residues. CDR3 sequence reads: CSARGWGGNQPQHF. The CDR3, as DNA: TGCAGTGCCAGAGGGTGGGGGGGGAATCAGCCCCAGCATTTT.

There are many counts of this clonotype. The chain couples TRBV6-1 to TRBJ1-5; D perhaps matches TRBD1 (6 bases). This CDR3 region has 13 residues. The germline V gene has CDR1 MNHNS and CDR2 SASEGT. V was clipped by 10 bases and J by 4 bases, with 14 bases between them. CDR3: CATTGSLNQPQHF. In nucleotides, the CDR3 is TGTGCCACTACAGGGTCACTGAATCAGCCCCAGCATTTT.

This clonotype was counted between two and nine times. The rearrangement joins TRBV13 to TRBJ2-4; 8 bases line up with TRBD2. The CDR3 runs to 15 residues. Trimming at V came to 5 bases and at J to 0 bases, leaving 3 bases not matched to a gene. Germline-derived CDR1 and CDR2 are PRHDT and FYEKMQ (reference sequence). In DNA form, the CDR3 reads TGTGCCAGCAGCCGTAGCGGGGTAGCCAAAAACATTCAGTACTTC. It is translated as CASSRSGVAKNIQYF.

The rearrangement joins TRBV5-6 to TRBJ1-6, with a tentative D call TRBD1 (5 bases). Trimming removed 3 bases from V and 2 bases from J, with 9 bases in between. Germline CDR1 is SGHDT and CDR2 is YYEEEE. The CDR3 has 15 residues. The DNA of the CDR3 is TGTGCCAGCAGCTGGGACCGTACCTATAATTCACCCCTCCACTTT. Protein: CASSWDRTYNSPLHF.

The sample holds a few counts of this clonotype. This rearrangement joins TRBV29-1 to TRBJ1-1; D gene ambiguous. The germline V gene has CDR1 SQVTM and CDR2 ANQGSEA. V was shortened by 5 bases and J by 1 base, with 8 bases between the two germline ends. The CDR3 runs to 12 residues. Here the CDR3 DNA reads TGCAGCGTTTACAGAAAGAACACTGAAGCTTTCTTT. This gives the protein CSVYRKNTEAFF.

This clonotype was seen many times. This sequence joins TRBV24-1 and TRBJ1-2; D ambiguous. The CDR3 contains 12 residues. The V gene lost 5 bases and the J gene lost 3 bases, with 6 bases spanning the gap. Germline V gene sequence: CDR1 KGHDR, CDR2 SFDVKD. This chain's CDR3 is CATSVTDYGYTF. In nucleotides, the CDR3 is TGTGCCACCAGTGTTACAGACTATGGCTACACCTTC.

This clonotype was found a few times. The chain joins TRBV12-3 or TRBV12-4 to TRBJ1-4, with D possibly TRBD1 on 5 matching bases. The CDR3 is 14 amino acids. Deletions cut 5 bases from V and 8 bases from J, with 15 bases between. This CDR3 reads CASSRDQGEEKLFF. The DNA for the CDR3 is TGTGCCAGCAGTCGCGACCAGGGAGAGGAAAAACTGTTTTTT.

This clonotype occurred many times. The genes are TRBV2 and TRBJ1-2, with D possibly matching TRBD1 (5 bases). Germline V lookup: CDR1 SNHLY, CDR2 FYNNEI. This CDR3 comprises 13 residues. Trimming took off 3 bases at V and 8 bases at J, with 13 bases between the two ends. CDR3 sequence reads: CASSDGGSRGYTF. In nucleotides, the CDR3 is TGTGCCAGCAGTGACGGGGGATCGCGCGGCTACACCTTC.

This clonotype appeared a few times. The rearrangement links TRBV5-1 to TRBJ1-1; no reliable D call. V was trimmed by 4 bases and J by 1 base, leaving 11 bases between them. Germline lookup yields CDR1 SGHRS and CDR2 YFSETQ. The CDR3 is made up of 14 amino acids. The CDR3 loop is CASSSEPQNTEAFF. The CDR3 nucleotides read TGCGCCAGCAGCAGCGAACCACAGAACACTGAAGCTTTCTTT.

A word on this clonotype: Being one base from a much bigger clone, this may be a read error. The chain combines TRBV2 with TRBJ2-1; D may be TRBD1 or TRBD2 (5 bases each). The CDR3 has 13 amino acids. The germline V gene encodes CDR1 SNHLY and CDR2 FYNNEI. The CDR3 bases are TGTGCCAGTGGGACGGATTCCTACAATGAGCAGTCCTTC. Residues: CASGTDSYNEQSF.

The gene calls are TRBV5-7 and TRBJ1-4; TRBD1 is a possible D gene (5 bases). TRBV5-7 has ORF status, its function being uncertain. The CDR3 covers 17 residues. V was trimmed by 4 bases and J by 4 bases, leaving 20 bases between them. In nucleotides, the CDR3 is TGTGCCAGCAGCCAAGCAGGGTCCCAGCAATATAATGAAAAACTGTTTTTT. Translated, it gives CASSQAGSQQYNEKLFF.

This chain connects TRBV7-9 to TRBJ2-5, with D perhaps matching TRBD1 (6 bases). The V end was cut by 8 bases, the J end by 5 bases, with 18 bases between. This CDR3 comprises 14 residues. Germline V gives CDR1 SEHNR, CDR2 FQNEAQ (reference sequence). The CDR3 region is CASASGVSAETQYF. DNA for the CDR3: TGTGCCAGCGCCTCAGGGGTATCGGCTGAGACCCAGTACTTC.

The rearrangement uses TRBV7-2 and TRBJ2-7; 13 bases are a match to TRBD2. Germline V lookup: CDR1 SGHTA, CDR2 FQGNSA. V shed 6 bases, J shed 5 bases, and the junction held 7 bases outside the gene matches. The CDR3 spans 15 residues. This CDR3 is CASRTSGRLGHEQYF. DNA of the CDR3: TGTGCCAGCAGGACTAGCGGGAGGTTAGGCCACGAGCAGTACTTC.

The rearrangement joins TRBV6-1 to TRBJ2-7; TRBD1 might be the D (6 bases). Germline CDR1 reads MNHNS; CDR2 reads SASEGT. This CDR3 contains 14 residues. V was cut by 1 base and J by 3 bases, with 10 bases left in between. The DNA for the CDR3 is TGTGCCAGCAGTGAAGTGGGGGCAGGCTACGAGCAGTACTTC. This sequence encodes CASSEVGAGYEQYF.

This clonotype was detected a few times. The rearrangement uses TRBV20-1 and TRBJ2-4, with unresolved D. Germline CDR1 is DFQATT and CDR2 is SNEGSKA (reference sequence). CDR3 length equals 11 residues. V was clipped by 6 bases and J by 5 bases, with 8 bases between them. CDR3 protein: CSAPTQNIQYF. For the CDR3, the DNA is TGCAGTGCCCCTACACAAAACATTCAGTACTTC.

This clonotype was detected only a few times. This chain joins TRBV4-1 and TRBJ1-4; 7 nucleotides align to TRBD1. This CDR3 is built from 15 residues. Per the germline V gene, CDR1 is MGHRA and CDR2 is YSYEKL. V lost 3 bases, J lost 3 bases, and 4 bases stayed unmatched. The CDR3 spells CASSQIGTANEKLFF. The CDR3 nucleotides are TGCGCCAGCAGCCAGATCGGGACAGCTAATGAAAAACTGTTTTTT.

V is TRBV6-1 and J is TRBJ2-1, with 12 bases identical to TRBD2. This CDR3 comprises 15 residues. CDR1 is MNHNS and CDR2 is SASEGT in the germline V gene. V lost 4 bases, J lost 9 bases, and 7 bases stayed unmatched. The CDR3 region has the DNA TGTGCCAGCAGTGGGACTAGCGGGAAGAAGTTTGAGCAGTTCTTC. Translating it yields CASSGTSGKKFEQFF.

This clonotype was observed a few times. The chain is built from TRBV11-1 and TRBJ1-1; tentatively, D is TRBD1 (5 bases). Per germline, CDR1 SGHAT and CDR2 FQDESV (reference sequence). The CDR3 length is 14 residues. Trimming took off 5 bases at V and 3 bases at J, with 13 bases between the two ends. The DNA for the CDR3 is TGTGCCAGCAGCGCCCGAGGGGCGGACACTGAAGCTTTCTTT. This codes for CASSARGADTEAFF.

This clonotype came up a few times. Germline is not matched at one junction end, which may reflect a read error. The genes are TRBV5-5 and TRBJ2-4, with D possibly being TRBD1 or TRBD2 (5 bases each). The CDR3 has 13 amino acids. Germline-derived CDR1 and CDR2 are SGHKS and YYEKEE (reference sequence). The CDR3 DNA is TGTGCCAGCATGGGGCAGGGAGAAAACGTTCAGTACTTC. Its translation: CASMGQGENVQYF.